Each of the 8 T cell receptor beta chains below was sequenced from the same sample in a study of regulatory dendritic cells for organ transplantation. Their antigen targets remain unknown. Allogeneic regulatory or mature dendritic cells were co-cultured for 5 days with CFSE-labeled sorted T cells at 1:10. Repertoires were generated with immunoSEQ multiplex PCR, while TCRdb's copy carries only in-frame clones and drops some. This table has some 10,000 clones, roughly 86% appearing once. Material for sequencing was naive CD8+ T cells from blood cultured with dendritic cells. Subset here: CD45RA+ naive T cells. The receptors originated from a human donor in good health.

The chain uses TRBV10-3 and TRBJ2-4, with D perhaps given as TRBD1 or TRBD2 (5 bases each). CDR1 is ENHRY, CDR2 SYGVKD, per germline. V was cut by 2 bases and J by 2 bases, with 13 bases left in between. The CDR3 is 16 amino acids. The CDR3 DNA is TGTGCCATCAGTGAGGAGGTTGGGGGATCCAAAAACATTCAGTACTTC. It codes for CAISEEVGGSKNIQYF.

This rearrangement joins TRBV6-5 to TRBJ2-7; tentative D call: TRBD1 (5 bases). V was clipped by 7 bases and J by 1 base, with 8 bases between them. The germline gives CDR1 MNHEY, CDR2 SVGAGI. This CDR3 contains 12 residues. CDR3 DNA: TGTGCCAGCAACGGACATTCCTACGAGCAGTACTTC. Protein: CASNGHSYEQYF.

In its sample, this clone was seen a few times. V usage is TRBV15 and J usage is TRBJ1-2; 9 nucleotides align to TRBD1. J lost 6 bases, V lost 3 bases, and 8 bases had no gene match. Germline loops: CDR1 LNHNV, CDR2 YYDKDF (reference sequence). There are 15 residues in the CDR3. This CDR3 reads CATSRRGQGTHGYTF. Here the CDR3 DNA reads TGTGCCACCAGCAGGCGGGGACAGGGTACCCATGGCTACACCTTC.

V is TRBV4-1 and J is TRBJ1-1, with D perhaps TRBD1 (6 bases). Germline CDR1 MGHRA, CDR2 YSYEKL. This CDR3 is 14 amino acids long. Trimming cost V 4 bases and J 4 bases, with 13 bases left between them. The CDR3 region has the DNA TGCGCCAGCAGCCCATACGGGGGGCGCACTGAAGCTTTCTTT. Translating gives CASSPYGGRTEAFF.

The chain links TRBV25-1 to TRBJ2-1, with 11 bases fitting TRBD2. Germline CDR1 and CDR2: MGHDK and SYGVNS. Germline trimming cut 3 bases from V and 6 bases from J; bases unmatched to any gene: 7. CDR3 length equals 16 residues. The CDR3 is CASSDSGRAGGNEQFF. CDR3 nucleotides: TGTGCCAGCAGTGATAGCGGGAGGGCCGGGGGCAATGAGCAGTTCTTC.

The V gene is TRBV27, the J gene TRBJ2-5, with 8 bases fitting TRBD2. The CDR3 length is 15 residues. Germline-derived CDR1 and CDR2 are MNHEY and SMNVEV (reference sequence). V gave up 0 bases and J gave up 5 bases; unmatched junction bases: 5. The DNA of the CDR3 is TGTGCCAGCAGTTTATCTCTGCGGGGGGCGGAGACCCAGTACTTC. Its protein product is CASSLSLRGAETQYF.

CDR3 region: CASSKSLATEQYF. The DNA for the CDR3 is TGTGCCAGCAGCAAGTCCCTAGCAACCGAGCAGTACTTC. The chain is built from TRBV13 and TRBJ2-7, with D perhaps TRBD2 (5 bases). The germline CDR1 and CDR2 sequences are PRHDT and FYEKMQ (reference sequence). The CDR3 spans 13 residues. Deletions cut 5 bases from V and 6 bases from J, with 14 bases between.

The chain carries TRBV7-9 and TRBJ2-5, with TRBD2 as a possible D gene (7 bases). CDR1 is SEHNR, CDR2 FQNEAQ, per germline (reference sequence). V was shortened by 2 bases and J by 5 bases, with 12 bases between the two germline ends. The CDR3 is 14 amino acids. The CDR3 sequence is CASSLTGGPETQYF. Written as DNA, the CDR3 is TGTGCCAGCAGCTTAACGGGGGGCCCGGAGACCCAGTACTTC.